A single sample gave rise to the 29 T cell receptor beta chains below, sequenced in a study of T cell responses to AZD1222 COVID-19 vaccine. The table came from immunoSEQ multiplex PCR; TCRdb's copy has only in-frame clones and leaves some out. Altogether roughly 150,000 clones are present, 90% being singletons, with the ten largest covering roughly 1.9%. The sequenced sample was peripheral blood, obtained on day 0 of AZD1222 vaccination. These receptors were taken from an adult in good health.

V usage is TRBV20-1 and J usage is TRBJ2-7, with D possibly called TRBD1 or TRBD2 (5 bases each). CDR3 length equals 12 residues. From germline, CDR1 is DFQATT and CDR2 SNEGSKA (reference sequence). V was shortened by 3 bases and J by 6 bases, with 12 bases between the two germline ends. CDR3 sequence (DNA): TGCAGTGCTAGTAGTTTGGGGGTCGAGCAGTACTTC. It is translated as CSASSLGVEQYF.

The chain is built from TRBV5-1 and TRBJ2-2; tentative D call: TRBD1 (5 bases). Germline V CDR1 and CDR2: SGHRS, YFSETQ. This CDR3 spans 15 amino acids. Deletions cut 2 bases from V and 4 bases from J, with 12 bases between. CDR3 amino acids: CASSLSGSSTGELFF. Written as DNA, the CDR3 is TGCGCCAGCAGCTTATCAGGGTCTAGCACCGGGGAGCTGTTTTTT.

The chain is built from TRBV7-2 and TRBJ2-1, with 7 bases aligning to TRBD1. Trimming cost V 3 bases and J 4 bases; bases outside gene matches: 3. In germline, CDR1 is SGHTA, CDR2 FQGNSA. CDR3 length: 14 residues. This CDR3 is CASSLDRTYNEQFF. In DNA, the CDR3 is TGTGCCAGCAGCTTGGACAGGACTTACAATGAGCAGTTCTTC.

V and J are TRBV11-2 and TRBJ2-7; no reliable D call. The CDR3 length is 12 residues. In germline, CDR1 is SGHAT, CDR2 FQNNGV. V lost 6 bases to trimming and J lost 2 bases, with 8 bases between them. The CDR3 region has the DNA TGTGCCAGCAGGTCAGCGCCCTACGAGCAGTACTTC. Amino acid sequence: CASRSAPYEQYF.

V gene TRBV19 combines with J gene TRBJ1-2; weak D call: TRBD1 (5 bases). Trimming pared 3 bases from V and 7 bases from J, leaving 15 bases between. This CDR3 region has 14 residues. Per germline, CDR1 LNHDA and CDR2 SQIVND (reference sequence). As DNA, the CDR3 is TGTGCCAGTAGTATCTTGCAGGGTGATGGTGGCTACACCTTC. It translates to CASSILQGDGGYTF.

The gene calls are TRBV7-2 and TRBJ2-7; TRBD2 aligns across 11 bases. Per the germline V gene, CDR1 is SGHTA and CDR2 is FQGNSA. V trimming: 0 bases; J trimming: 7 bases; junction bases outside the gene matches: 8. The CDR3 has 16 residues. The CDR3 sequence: CASSLALAGGRSEQYF. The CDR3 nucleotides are TGTGCCAGCAGCTTAGCCCTAGCGGGAGGTCGTAGTGAGCAGTACTTC.

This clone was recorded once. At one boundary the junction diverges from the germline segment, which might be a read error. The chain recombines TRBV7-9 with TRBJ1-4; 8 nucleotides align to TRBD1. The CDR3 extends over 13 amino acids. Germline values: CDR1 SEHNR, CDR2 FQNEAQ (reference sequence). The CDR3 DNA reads TGTGCCAGCAGCGGACAGGGAAATGTAAAACTGTTTTTT. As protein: CASSGQGNVKLFF.

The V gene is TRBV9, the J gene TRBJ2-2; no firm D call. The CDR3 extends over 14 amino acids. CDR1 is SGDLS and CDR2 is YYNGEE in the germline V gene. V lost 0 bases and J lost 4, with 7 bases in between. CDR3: CASSVAKGTGELFF. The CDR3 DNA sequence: TGTGCCAGCAGCGTAGCTAAGGGCACCGGGGAGCTGTTTTTT.

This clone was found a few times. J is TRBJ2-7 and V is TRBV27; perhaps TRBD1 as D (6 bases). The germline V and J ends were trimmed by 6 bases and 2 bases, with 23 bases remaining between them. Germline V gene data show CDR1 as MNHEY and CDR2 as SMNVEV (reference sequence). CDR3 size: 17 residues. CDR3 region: CASSRETPMTGTYEQYF. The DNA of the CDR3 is TGTGCCAGCAGCCGTGAAACACCTATGACAGGTACCTACGAGCAGTACTTC.

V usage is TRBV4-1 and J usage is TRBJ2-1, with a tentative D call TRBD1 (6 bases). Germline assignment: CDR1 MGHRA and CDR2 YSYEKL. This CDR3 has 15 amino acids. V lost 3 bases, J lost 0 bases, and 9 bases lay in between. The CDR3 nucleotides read TGCGCCAGCAGCCAGGACAGAAGCTCCTACAATGAGCAGTTCTTC. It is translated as CASSQDRSSYNEQFF.

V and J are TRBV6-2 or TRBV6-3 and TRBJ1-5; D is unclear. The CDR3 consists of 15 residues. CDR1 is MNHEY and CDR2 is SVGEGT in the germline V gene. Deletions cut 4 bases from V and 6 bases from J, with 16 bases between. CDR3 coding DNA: TGTGCCAGCAGTTCCCATCAGGAGGTGGGTCAGCCCCAGCATTTT. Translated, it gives CASSSHQEVGQPQHF.

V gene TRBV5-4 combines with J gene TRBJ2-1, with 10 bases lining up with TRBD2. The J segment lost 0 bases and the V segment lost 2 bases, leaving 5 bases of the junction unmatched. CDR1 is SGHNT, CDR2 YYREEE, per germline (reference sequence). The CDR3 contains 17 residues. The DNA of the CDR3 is TGTGCCAGCAGCTTCCGGACTAGCGGACCCTCCTACAATGAGCAGTTCTTC. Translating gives CASSFRTSGPSYNEQFF.

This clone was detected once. CDR3 sequence: CASSFGTGNQPQHF. In nucleotides, the CDR3 is TGTGCCAGCAGTTTCGGTACAGGCAATCAGCCCCAGCATTTT. This chain links TRBV28 with TRBJ1-5; D is unclear. CDR3 length: 14 amino acids. In germline, CDR1 is MDHEN, CDR2 SYDVKM. V shed 3 bases and J shed 2 bases, with 8 bases lying between them.

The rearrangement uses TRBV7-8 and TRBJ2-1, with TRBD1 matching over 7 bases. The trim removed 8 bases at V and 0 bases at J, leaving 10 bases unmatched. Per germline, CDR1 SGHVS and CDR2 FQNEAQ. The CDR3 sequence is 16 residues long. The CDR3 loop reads CASATRSGGSYNEQFF. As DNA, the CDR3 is TGTGCCAGCGCCACACGGTCAGGGGGCTCCTACAATGAGCAGTTCTTC. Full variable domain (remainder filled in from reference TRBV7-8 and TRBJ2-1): GAGVSQSPRYKVAKRGQDVALRCDPISGHVSLFWYQQALGQGPEFLTYFQNEAQLDKSGLPSDRFFAERPEGSVSTLKIQRTQQEDSAVYLCASATRSGGSYNEQFFGPGTRLTVL.

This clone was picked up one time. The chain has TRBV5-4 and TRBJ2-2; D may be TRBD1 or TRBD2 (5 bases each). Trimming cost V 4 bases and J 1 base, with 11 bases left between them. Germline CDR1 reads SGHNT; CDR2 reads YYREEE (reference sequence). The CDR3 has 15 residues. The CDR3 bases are TGTGCCAGCAGCCGGGGACCGAGGAACACCGGGGAGCTGTTTTTT. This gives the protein CASSRGPRNTGELFF.

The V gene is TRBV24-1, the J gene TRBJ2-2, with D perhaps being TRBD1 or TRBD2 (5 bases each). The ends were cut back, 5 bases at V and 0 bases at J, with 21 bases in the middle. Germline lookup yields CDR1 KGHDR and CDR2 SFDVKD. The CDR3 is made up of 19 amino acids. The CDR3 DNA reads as TGTGCCACCAGTGCCGGGGCAGGGTACCTTTATGCGAACACCGGGGAGCTGTTTTTT. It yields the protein CATSAGAGYLYANTGELFF.

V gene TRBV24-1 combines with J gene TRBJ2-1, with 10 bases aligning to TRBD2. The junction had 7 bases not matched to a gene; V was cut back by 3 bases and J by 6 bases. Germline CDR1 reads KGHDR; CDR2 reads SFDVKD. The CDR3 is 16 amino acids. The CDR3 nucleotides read TGTGCCACCAGTGATAGAAGCGGGAGGGCCGTCAATGAGCAGTTCTTC. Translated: CATSDRSGRAVNEQFF.

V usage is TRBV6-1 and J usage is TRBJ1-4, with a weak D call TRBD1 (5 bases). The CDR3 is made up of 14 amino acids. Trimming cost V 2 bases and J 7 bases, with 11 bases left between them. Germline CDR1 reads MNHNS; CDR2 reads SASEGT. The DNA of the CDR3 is TGTGCCAGCAGTGAAATAATAGGGGTTGAAAAACTGTTTTTT. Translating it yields CASSEIIGVEKLFF.

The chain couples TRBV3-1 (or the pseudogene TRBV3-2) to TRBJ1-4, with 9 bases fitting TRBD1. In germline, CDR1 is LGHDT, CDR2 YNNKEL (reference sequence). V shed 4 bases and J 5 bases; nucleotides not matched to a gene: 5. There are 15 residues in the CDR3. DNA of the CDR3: TGTGCCAGCAGCCGTTCCGGGACAGGGAATGAAAAACTGTTTTTT. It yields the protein CASSRSGTGNEKLFF.

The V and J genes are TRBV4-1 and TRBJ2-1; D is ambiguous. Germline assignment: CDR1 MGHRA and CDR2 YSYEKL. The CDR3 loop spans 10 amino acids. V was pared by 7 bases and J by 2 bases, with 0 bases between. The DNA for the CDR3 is TGCGCCAGCACCTACAATGAGCAGTTCTTC. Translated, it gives CASTYNEQFF.

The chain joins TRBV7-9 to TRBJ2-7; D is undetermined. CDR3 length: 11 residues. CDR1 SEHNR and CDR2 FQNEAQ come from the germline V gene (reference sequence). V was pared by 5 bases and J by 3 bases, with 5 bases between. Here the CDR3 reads CASSVLYEQYF. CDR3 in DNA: TGTGCCAGCAGCGTCCTCTACGAGCAGTACTTC.

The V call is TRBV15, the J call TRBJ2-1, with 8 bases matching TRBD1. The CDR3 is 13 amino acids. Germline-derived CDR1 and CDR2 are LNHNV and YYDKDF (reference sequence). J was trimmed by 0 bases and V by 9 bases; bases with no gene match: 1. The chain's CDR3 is CATTGASYNEQFF. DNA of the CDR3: TGTGCCACGACAGGGGCCTCCTACAATGAGCAGTTCTTC.

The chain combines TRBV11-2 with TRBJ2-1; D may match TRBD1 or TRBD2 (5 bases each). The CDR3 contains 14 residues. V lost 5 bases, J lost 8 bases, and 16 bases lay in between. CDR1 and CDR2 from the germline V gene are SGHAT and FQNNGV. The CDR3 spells CASSVLYGDDEQFF. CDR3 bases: TGTGCCAGCAGCGTCCTCTACGGGGACGATGAGCAGTTCTTC.

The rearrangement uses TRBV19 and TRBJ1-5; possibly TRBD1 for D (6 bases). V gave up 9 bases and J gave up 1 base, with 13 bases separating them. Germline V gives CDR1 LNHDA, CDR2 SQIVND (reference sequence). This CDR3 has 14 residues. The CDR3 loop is CASRLQGSNQPQHF. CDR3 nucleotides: TGTGCCAGCAGACTACAGGGAAGCAATCAGCCCCAGCATTTT.

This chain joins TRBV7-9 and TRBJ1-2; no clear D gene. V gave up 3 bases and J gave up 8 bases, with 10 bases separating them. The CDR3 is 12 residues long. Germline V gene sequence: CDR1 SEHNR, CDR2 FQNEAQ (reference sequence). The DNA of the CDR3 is TGTGCCAGCAGCTTGGGCACCAACGGCTACACCTTC. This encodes CASSLGTNGYTF.

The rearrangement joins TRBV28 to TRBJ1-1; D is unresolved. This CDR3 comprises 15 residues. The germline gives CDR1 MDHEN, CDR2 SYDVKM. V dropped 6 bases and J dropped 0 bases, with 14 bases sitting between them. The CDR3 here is CASSLPRTMNTEAFF. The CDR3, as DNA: TGTGCCAGCAGCCTACCTAGGACCATGAACACTGAAGCTTTCTTT. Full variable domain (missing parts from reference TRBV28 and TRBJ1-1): DVKVTQSSRYLVKRTGEKVFLECVQDMDHENMFWYRQDPGLGLRLIYFSYDVKMKEKGDIPEGYSVSREKKERFSLILESASTNQTSMYLCASSLPRTMNTEAFFGQGTRLTVV.

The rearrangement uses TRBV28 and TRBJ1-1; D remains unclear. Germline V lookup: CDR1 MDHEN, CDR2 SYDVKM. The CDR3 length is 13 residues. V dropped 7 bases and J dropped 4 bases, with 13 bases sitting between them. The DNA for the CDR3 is TGTGCCAGCATCGTGGGTGTAGGCACTGAAGCTTTCTTT. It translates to CASIVGVGTEAFF.

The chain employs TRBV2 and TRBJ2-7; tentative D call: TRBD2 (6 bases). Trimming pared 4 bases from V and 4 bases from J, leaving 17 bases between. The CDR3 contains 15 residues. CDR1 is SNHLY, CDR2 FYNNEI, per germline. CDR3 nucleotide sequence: TGTGCCAGCAGTGGAGCGGCAGGGACTTCGTACGAGCAGTACTTC. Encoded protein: CASSGAAGTSYEQYF.

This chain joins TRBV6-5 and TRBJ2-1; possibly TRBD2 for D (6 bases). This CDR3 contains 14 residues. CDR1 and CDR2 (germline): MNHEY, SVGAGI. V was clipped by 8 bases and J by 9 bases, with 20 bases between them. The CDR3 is CASVSTSSGGEQFF. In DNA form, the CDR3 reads TGTGCCAGCGTTTCGACTAGTTCTGGTGGTGAGCAGTTCTTC.